These 2 T cell receptor beta chains were sequenced from one sample in a study of shared clonotypes between healthy human individuals. The data were produced by immunoSEQ multiplex PCR, yet TCRdb's version contains in-frame clones alone and is incomplete. The sample shows around 2.5 million clones, 93% of them seen only once. Sequenced input: naive CD4+ T cells from PBMCs. As to subset: CD45RA+ positively selected. All receptors derive from a man between 18 and 29 years old in good health. Some clones in this sample may be carry-over from other donors' samples.

The CDR3 nucleotides are TGTGCCAGCAGTATGAAACAGGGGGCGGAAGGCTACACCTTC. It codes for CASSMKQGAEGYTF. The rearrangement links TRBV6-6 to TRBJ1-2; 9 bases are shared with TRBD1. Germline values: CDR1 MNHNY, CDR2 SVGAGI (reference sequence). Trimming removed 5 bases from V and 8 bases from J; junction bases left unmatched: 9. The CDR3 runs to 14 residues.

This clone was observed once. This rearrangement joins TRBV7-2 to TRBJ2-7; D perhaps matches TRBD2 (5 bases). There are 16 residues in the CDR3. Looked up from germline, CDR1 is SGHTA and CDR2 is FQGNSA. Deletions cut 5 bases from V and 0 bases from J, with 17 bases between. CDR3 sequence reads: CASSPRVGAFSYEQYF. CDR3 in DNA: TGTGCCAGCAGCCCTAGGGTGGGAGCGTTCTCCTACGAGCAGTACTTC.